Included here is one T cell receptor (beta chain) sequence, with context. This clone's antigen is unknown. No base-level quality is on record; no much larger clone is a single base apart. The entry originates in a study of blood T cells in healthy people across ages (dated by TCRdb to between 2014 and 2017). With regard to the full study: In model experiments, template switching captured about one uniquely barcoded TCR beta cDNA molecule for every two T cells. The donors were split into four age groups: young (average about 15 years), middle-aged (roughly 39), aged (over 55) and long-lived (more than 80). To avoid experimental bias, donors of different ages were distributed randomly across sequencing lanes. For two donors (one aged 18 to 29 and one aged 80 or older), the study analyzed two additional independent replicas of 1 million unique cDNA reads from the same blood draw. Age-related changes in TCR beta repertoire diversity were measured in the study by deep sequencing normalized with unique cDNA molecular identifiers.

Libraries were prepared through 5' RACE. The reads were generated on an Illumina HiSeq 2500. A second PCR of roughly 6 to 11 cycles was run with a J-beta primer mix and a sample-barcoded 5' primer. A unique molecular identifier was introduced onto each TCR beta cDNA molecule by a template-switch 5' adaptor carrying 12 random nucleotides. At least 2.5 million CDR3-containing paired-end reads were obtained from each sample. First-strand cDNA was synthesized from all RNA with the Mint cDNA synthesis kit, primed by a TRBC-specific oligonucleotide. Following uracil-DNA glycosylase treatment, all cDNA underwent a first 18-cycle PCR with the universal primers M1SS and BC2_uni_R. On the study's bioinformatics: For normalization, 1 million high-quality reads, each with a distinct molecular identifier, were randomly selected from each sample. Instead of being binned into consensus sequences, reads with shared molecular identifiers were discarded. MiTCR, set to a Q25 quality threshold and the strictest error-elimination algorithm, was used for CDR3 identification, clonotype clustering and error correction. A nonparametric unseen species model with Euler transformation was used to estimate a lower bound on total TCR beta diversity. Through fastp at Q25 and MiXCR, TCRdb rebuilt clones from the public reads, retaining in-frame beta chains. CDR3 protein duplicates are merged, each entry listing the most common genes and DNA. The V and J calls, along with clone size, are taken from TCRdb and not from the paper's own processing. This sample has more than 700,000 distinct CDR3 sequences in its table, and about 47% of those were observed once. 18% of the sample comes from the top ten.

The 40 or so donors, aged about 6 to 100 years, were systemically healthy Caucasian individuals from Russia. Each donor gave about 9.2 milliliters of peripheral blood, drawn into EDTA-treated Vacutainer tubes. Ficoll-Paque density-gradient centrifugation was used to isolate PBMCs, with at least 6.5 million per sample. Trizol reagent was used to extract total RNA from PBMCs, with at least 5 micrograms per sample. The percentages of naive CD45RAhigh/CD27high T cells were determined by flow cytometry on a PBMC aliquot from every donor. Here is what the overall study found, with its caveats: The CMV infection status of donors was not known, potentially confounding age-related changes in expanded clonotypes. Compared with the aged group, the long-lived group had more naive CD4+ T cells, fewer expanded clones and increased TCR diversity, suggesting age selection. As age increased, observed TCR beta diversity per million T cells dropped in a roughly linear way, and a significant reduction was already evident by age roughly 36. Estimates of total diversity based on one million sequenced T cells were considered lower bounds and underestimates. A strong correlation was found between observed TCR beta diversity and the percentage of naive T cells measured by flow cytometry. Since profiling was done on bulk unsorted PBMCs, naive and antigen-experienced compartments could not be conclusively compared.

The TCR was taken from a man older than 75 in good health. The sample consisted of blood.

CDR3 protein: CASSGGLNLETQYF. The DNA sequence is given as TGTGCCAGCTCCGGCGGACTAAATTTAGAGACCCAGTACTTC. The rearrangement combines TRBV9 with TRBJ2-5; D gene: possibly TRBD2, on 6 matching bases. Cut back by 7 bases and 4 bases, the V and J ends lie 17 bases apart. CDR3 length: 14 amino acids, cysteine to phenylalanine. The entry retains the CDR3 DNA only, 42 bases that are in frame from base 1. The germline V gene supplies CDR1 SGDLS and CDR2 YYNGEE.